Following are 16 T cell receptor beta chains from one sample sequenced in a study of blood T cell repertoires in COVID-19. Clones were sequenced by immunoSEQ multiplex PCR, and TCRdb holds only the in-frame ones, with some missing. The top ten clones hold roughly 3% of a sample with over 200,000 clones, approximately 90% of them seen once. The sequencing sample was made of peripheral blood. These receptors were obtained from a man aged 25 to 40 with COVID-19, enrolled during active disease.

The rearrangement uses TRBV5-1 and TRBJ2-2; 9 bases fit TRBD2. The CDR3 is made up of 17 amino acids. Germline V CDR1 and CDR2: SGHRS, YFSETQ. Trimming removed 1 base from V and 1 base from J; junction bases left unmatched: 5. For the CDR3, the DNA is TGCGCCAGCAGCTTGAAGGTAGCGGGAGTGAACACCGGGGAGCTGTTTTTT. It is translated as CASSLKVAGVNTGELFF.

The chain has TRBV5-1 and TRBJ1-5; no clear D gene. V lost 0 bases and J 2 bases, leaving 9 bases between the germline ends. The CDR3 runs 15 residues. The germline CDR1 and CDR2 sequences are SGHRS and YFSETQ. The CDR3: CASSLAGWGNQPQHF. In DNA, the CDR3 is TGCGCCAGCAGCTTGGCCGGGTGGGGCAATCAGCCCCAGCATTTT.

The V gene is TRBV30, the J gene TRBJ1-5; no firm D call. Trimming cost V 0 bases and J 4 bases, with 4 bases left between them. The CDR3 has 12 residues. Germline CDR1 GTSNPN, CDR2 SVGIG (reference sequence). CDR3 in amino acids: CAWSVLNQPQHF. The CDR3 DNA sequence: TGTGCCTGGAGTGTACTAAATCAGCCCCAGCATTTT.

V is TRBV19 and J is TRBJ1-1; possible D gene TRBD1, 5 bases. The CDR3 extends over 14 amino acids. Between the trimmed V and J ends, which lost 5 bases and 4 bases, there was a span of 14 bases. From germline, CDR1 is LNHDA and CDR2 SQIVND (reference sequence). The CDR3 bases are TGTGCCAGTAGTCAGGGAGGTGTATTCACTGAAGCTTTCTTT. It encodes CASSQGGVFTEAFF.

The chain joins TRBV7-2 to TRBJ1-2; D call uncertain. V gave up 5 bases and J gave up 1 base, with 11 bases separating them. This CDR3 spans 14 amino acids. Germline V gene data show CDR1 as SGHTA and CDR2 as FQGNSA. This chain's CDR3 is CASSNRRDNYGYTF. The CDR3 DNA sequence: TGTGCCAGCAGCAACAGACGGGATAACTATGGCTACACCTTC.

This clone has a single count. The V gene is TRBV10-3, the J gene TRBJ2-7; D is perhaps TRBD2 (5 bases). Germline CDR1 is ENHRY and CDR2 is SYGVKD. Trimming cost V 6 bases and J 4 bases, with 19 bases left between them. The CDR3 sequence is 15 residues long. In DNA form, the CDR3 reads TGTGCCATCAGAGAAGCGGCGGGCCCTCCTTACGAGCAGTACTTC. It is translated as CAIREAAGPPYEQYF.

The chain links TRBV5-4 to TRBJ1-1; 9 positions agree with TRBD1. The CDR3 consists of 16 residues. V shed 4 bases and J 1 base; nucleotides not matched to a gene: 8. Germline CDR1 and CDR2: SGHNT and YYREEE (reference sequence). CDR3 protein: CASSVLGTGWNTEAFF. For the CDR3, the DNA is TGTGCCAGCAGCGTCCTTGGGACAGGGTGGAACACTGAAGCTTTCTTT.

Details on this clone: A single base separates this from a much larger clone, so it may be a read error. This chain uses TRBV7-2 with TRBJ2-1, with TRBD1 matching over 7 bases. CDR3 length: 13 amino acids. Germline-derived CDR1 and CDR2 are SGHTA and FQGNSA. V gave up 5 bases and J gave up 6 bases; unmatched junction bases: 4. The chain's CDR3 is CASSLAGGNEQFF. CDR3 bases: TGTGCCAGCAGCCTCGCAGGGGGCAATGAGCAGTTCTTC. Full variable domain (rest looked up from reference TRBV7-2 and TRBJ2-1): GAGVSQSPSNKVTEKGKDVELRCDPISGHTALYWYRQSLGQGLEFLIYFQGNSAPDKSGLPSDRFSAERTGGSVSTLTIQRTQQEDSAVYLCASSLAGGNEQFFGPGTRLTVL.

The chain has TRBV27 and TRBJ1-2, with 8 bases aligning to TRBD1. The CDR3 spans 13 residues. In germline, CDR1 is MNHEY, CDR2 SMNVEV (reference sequence). The J segment lost 6 bases and the V segment lost 3 bases, leaving 3 bases of the junction unmatched. The CDR3 sequence is CASSFSGGDGYTF. Written as DNA, the CDR3 is TGTGCCAGCAGTTTTTCAGGGGGCGATGGCTACACCTTC.

This clone was counted between two and nine times. V is TRBV30 and J is TRBJ2-3; TRBD2 aligns across 7 bases. The CDR3 runs to 16 residues. Germline V gene sequence: CDR1 GTSNPN, CDR2 SVGIG (reference sequence). The trim removed 1 base at V and 6 bases at J, leaving 13 bases unmatched. CDR3 bases: TGTGCCTGGAGTGCCCTTGGGGGGGAAGCTGGTGATACGCAGTATTTT. Translating it yields CAWSALGGEAGDTQYF. Full variable domain (outside the CDR3, taken from reference TRBV30 and TRBJ2-3): SQTIHQWPATLVQPVGSPLSLECTVEGTSNPNLYWYRQAAGRGLQLLFYSVGIGQISSEVPQNLSASRPQDRQFILSSKKLLLSDSGFYLCAWSALGGEAGDTQYFGPGTRLTVL.

The chain carries TRBV6-5 and TRBJ1-2, with D unresolved. V was trimmed by 5 bases and J by 1 base, leaving 5 bases between them. The CDR3 runs 12 residues. Per germline, CDR1 MNHEY and CDR2 SVGAGI. DNA of the CDR3: TGTGCCAGCAGTAGCTATAACTATGGCTACACCTTC. It is translated as CASSSYNYGYTF.

V is TRBV4-3 and J is TRBJ2-2, with TRBD1 matching 9 bases. This CDR3 region has 15 residues. CDR1 and CDR2 (germline): LGHNA, YSLEER. Trimming removed 1 base from V and 4 bases from J; junction bases left unmatched: 1. The CDR3 loop reads CASSQGTGVTGELFF. CDR3 nucleotides: TGCGCCAGCAGCCAAGGGACAGGGGTCACCGGGGAGCTGTTTTTT.

The chain carries TRBV6-2 or TRBV6-3 and TRBJ1-5; D is undetermined. CDR1 is MNHEY, CDR2 SVGEGT, per germline. Deletions cut 0 bases from V and 3 bases from J, with 6 bases between. The CDR3 spans 14 residues. The CDR3 DNA follows: TGTGCCAGCAGTTACTCCAGGAACAATCAGCCCCAGCATTTT. It specifies CASSYSRNNQPQHF.

The chain employs TRBV27 and TRBJ2-7, with 10 nucleotides matching TRBD1. The germline gives CDR1 MNHEY, CDR2 SMNVEV (reference sequence). V shed 6 bases, J shed 3 bases, and the junction held 5 bases outside the gene matches. The CDR3 has 14 residues. The CDR3 sequence: CASRGGQGIYEQYF. CDR3 in DNA: TGTGCCAGCAGAGGGGGACAGGGGATCTACGAGCAGTACTTC.

The chain carries TRBV19 and TRBJ2-2; possibly TRBD2 for D (5 bases). The germline gives CDR1 LNHDA, CDR2 SQIVND (reference sequence). Trimming removed 2 bases at V and 4 bases at J, with 11 bases between. This CDR3 is built from 15 residues. The CDR3 is CASSIPGKGTGELFF. DNA of the CDR3: TGTGCCAGTAGTATACCGGGGAAAGGCACCGGGGAGCTGTTTTTT.

The chain is built from TRBV18 and TRBJ1-1, with D hard to call. Trimming took off 7 bases at V and 1 base at J, with 10 bases between the two ends. Germline CDR1 and CDR2: KGHSH and LQKENI. The CDR3 sequence is 13 residues long. This CDR3 is CASLLVANTEAFF. The DNA of the CDR3 is TGTGCCAGCTTACTGGTCGCGAACACTGAAGCTTTCTTT. Together with reference TRBV18 and TRBJ1-1, the CDR3 gives the full variable domain: NAGVMQNPRHLVRRRGQEARLRCSPMKGHSHVYWYRQLPEEGLKFMVYLQKENIIDESGMPKERFSAEFPKEGPSILRIQQVVRGDSAAYFCASLLVANTEAFFGQGTRLTVV.